This is a list of T cell receptor beta chains from one sample in a study of metastatic and nonmetastatic thyroid tumors. TCRdb re-called the PCR reads via MiXCR. The repertoire includes roughly 36,000 clones, roughly 27% of them detected once, and 8% to 10% sits in the top ten. The sample taken for sequencing was blood. Receptor source: a female donor with papillary thyroid cancer or a benign thyroid nodule (not recorded which). Some clones in this sample may be carry-over from other donors' samples. Each CDR3 is given with its conserved first and last residue. D genes are given only for firm matches. Clone size is shown for a subset of rows, as once, few, many or a class of expanded clone.

size	D	length	J	V	DNA	CDR3
many	-	11	TRBJ2-1	TRBV20-1	TGCAGTGCTAGGACGTTGGGTGAGCAGTTCTTC	CSARTLGEQFF
-	TRBD1	15	TRBJ2-7	TRBV3-1	TGTGCCAGCAGCCAAGATTTCGGGACAGCCTACGAGCAGTACTTC	CASSQDFGTAYEQYF
many	TRBD1	14	TRBJ2-7	TRBV5-4	TGTGCCAGCAGCTCAACACAGGGGAGTGGCGAGCAGTACTTC	CASSSTQGSGEQYF
few	TRBD1	16	TRBJ1-4	TRBV19	TGTGCCAGTAGTACTCTAGCCGGGACAGGGTACGAAAAACTGTTTTTT	CASSTLAGTGYEKLFF
few	-	14	TRBJ2-5	TRBV6-9	TGTGCCAGCAGTTCGGCACTCCTGCAAGAGGCCCATTACTTC	CASSSALLQEAHYF
few	TRBD2	16	TRBJ2-2	TRBV28	TGTGCCAGCAGTCTGACGGGCGGGGGGGCCGGCGGGGATCTGGTTTTT	CASSLTGGGAGGDLVF
many	-	13	TRBJ2-5	TRBV12-3/TRBV12-4	TGTGCCAGCAGCAGAAGGGAACAAGAGACCCAGTACTTC	CASSRREQETQYF
medium-sized	-	13	TRBJ2-1	TRBV12-3/TRBV12-4	TGTGCCAGCAGTTTAGAGGGGTCCACTAAGGAGTTCTTC	CASSLEGSTKEFF
-	-	15	TRBJ1-5	TRBV6-1	TGTGCCAGCAGTCCGACGTTGTATAGCAATCAGCCCCAGCATTTT	CASSPTLYSNQPQHF
-	TRBD1	15	TRBJ2-7	TRBV6-1	TGTGCCAGCAGTGAGTTACAGGGGACGTCCTACGAGCAGTACTTC	CASSELQGTSYEQYF
medium-sized	TRBD1	17	TRBJ1-3	TRBV28	TGTGCCAGCAGCGACTGGACAGGCGATCGCTCTGGAAACACCATATATTTT	CASSDWTGDRSGNTIYF
-	-	14	TRBJ1-1	TRBV3-1	TGTGCCAGCAGCCAAACAGGTGGCAGGACCGAAGCTTTCTTT	CASSQTGGRTEAFF
-	TRBD1	15	TRBJ1-6	TRBV11-2	TGTGCCAGCAGCATGCAACAGGGGGGAAATTCACCCCTCCACTTT	CASSMQQGGNSPLHF
few	-	17	TRBJ1-5	TRBV7-6	TGTGCCAGCAGCTTATTACCCACCGGGGATAGCAATCAGCCCCAGCATTTT	CASSLLPTGDSNQPQHF
-	-	19	TRBJ1-4	TRBV30	TGTGCCTGGAGTAATGTCATCATAGCGAACAATGAAGAGGGTGAAAAACTGTTTTTT	CAWSNVIIANNEEGEKLFF
many	-	16	TRBJ2-1	TRBV20-1	TGCAGTGCTAGATTGACCGGGAGTCGAAGGTACAATGAGCAGTTCTTC	CSARLTGSRRYNEQFF
-	TRBD1	12	TRBJ2-7	TRBV20-1	TGCAGTGCACCAGGGGGCGGGTACGAGCAGTACTTC	CSAPGGGYEQYF
-	-	18	TRBJ1-1	TRBV28	TGTGCCAGCAGTTTCGCGTGGAGTACTAGGGGACTAGGGTTTGAAGCTTTCTTT	CASSFAWSTRGLGFEAFF
-	-	17	TRBJ2-3	TRBV24-1	TGTGCCACCAGTGGGGCTAGAGACACAGGGTTCACAGATACGCAGTATTTT	CATSGARDTGFTDTQYF
medium-sized	-	16	TRBJ1-2	TRBV7-8	TGTGCCAGCAGCTTAGAGGCAGGGGAAATTAACTATGGCTACACCTTC	CASSLEAGEINYGYTF
many	TRBD2	15	TRBJ2-5	TRBV20-1	TGCAGTGCTAGACGTAGACTAGCGGGGTTGGAGACCCAGTACTTC	CSARRRLAGLETQYF
-	TRBD1	14	TRBJ1-1	TRBV5-6	TGTGCCAGCAGCTACAGGGGAAGGAACACTGAAGCTTTCTTT	CASSYRGRNTEAFF
many	-	16	TRBJ2-1	TRBV4-1	TGCGCCAGCAGCCAAGGAGTCATGAACACCTACAATGAGCAGTTCTTC	CASSQGVMNTYNEQFF
many	-	12	TRBJ1-5	TRBV5-8	TGTGCCAGCAGCTTTCAAAATCAGCCCCAGCATTTT	CASSFQNQPQHF
many	TRBD1	14	TRBJ2-2	TRBV7-3	TGTGCCAGCAGCCGGGGACAGCCCGGAGGGGAGCTGTTTTTT	CASSRGQPGGELFF
-	-	13	TRBJ2-1	TRBV11-2	TGTGCCAGCAGCCCGGGGGTTGGCAATGAGCAGTTCTTC	CASSPGVGNEQFF
-	-	13	TRBJ1-2	TRBV27	TGTGCCAGCAGTTTGAGGTCTGGCTATGGCTACACCTTC	CASSLRSGYGYTF
-	-	18	TRBJ2-6	TRBV13	TGTGCCAGCAGCCCCCGGACAGCCTTCAGCTCTGGGGCCAACGTCCTGACTTTC	CASSPRTAFSSGANVLTF
few	-	14	TRBJ1-1	TRBV28	TGTGATAGCAGTACCCTGCGGGTGAACACTGAAGCTTTCTTT	CDSSTLRVNTEAFF
-	-	13	TRBJ2-3	TRBV6-5	TGTGCCAGCAGTTATGGGGAAGCAGATACGCAGTATTTT	CASSYGEADTQYF
-	-	11	TRBJ2-7	TRBV20-1	TGCAGTGCCACCCCCACGGGAGAGCAATACTTC	CSATPTGEQYF
few	-	13	TRBJ2-7	TRBV6-2/TRBV6-3	TGTGCCAGCAGTTACTCGACAACCTACGAGCAGTACTTC	CASSYSTTYEQYF